This TCR beta chain was profiled in a study of post-analysis software for immune sequencing data (dated by TCRdb to about 2015). With respect to the entire study: Relapsing-remitting, secondary progressive and progressive-relapsing multiple sclerosis were recorded as disease courses, and subtype annotation was lacking for some patients. A subset of samples was prepared in parallel using single-end sample barcoding, then pooled and co-amplified after Illumina adapter ligation. The patient repertoires were set against eleven to twelve previously published healthy control repertoires from donors whose ages ranged from 6 to 25 years.

To demonstrate the VDJtools post-analysis software, the study profiled TCR beta repertoires from the peripheral blood of 10 to 15 young patients with multiple sclerosis. The patients with multiple sclerosis were children and adolescents between about 6 and 17 years of age. Comment on this clonotype: No cognate antigen has been identified for it. Per-nucleotide qualities are absent, and no much larger clonotype sits a single base away.

Library construction relied on PCR. These reads were obtained on an Illumina HiSeq 2500. To reduce PCR and sequencing biases, unique molecular identifiers were built into the TCR beta cDNA libraries. Approximately 500,000 cDNA molecules were obtained per 1 to 10 million input T cells, so each molecule approximated one T cell. Patient libraries were prepared and sequenced with the same protocol used for the earlier healthy control dataset. Within a given batch, samples were prepared together, multiplexed and sequenced on the same HiSeq lane. Turning to the authors' computational methods: Raw barcoded reads were processed with MIGEC, discarding single-read molecular identifier groups before consensus assembly and CDR3 extraction. VDJtools was used for post-analysis of the clonotype tables, and diversity was normalized by down-sampling every dataset to the size of the smallest sample. Repertoire overlap clustering matched CDR3 amino acid but not nucleotide sequences to correct batch-related cross-sample contamination. TCRdb reran the public reads through fastp at Q25 and MiXCR, keeping productive beta chains. CDR3 protein duplicates are merged, each entry listing the most common genes and DNA. These V and J calls are TCRdb output, not the study's own analysis. The sample yields approximately 360,000 distinct CDR3 sequences; less than 40% were counted once. The ten most abundant clones make up 13% of the sample.

Ends trimmed: V by 3 bases, J by 5 bases; bases unmatched to a gene: 10. CDR1 and CDR2, looked up from the germline V gene, are ENHRY and SYGVKD. The CDR3 contains 15 residues, cysteine and phenylalanine counted. CDR3 DNA is the only sequence kept; it has 45 bases, read in frame from the first base. What the authors observed across the whole study: Significantly lower normalized Chao1 diversity was found in multiple sclerosis patients than in controls, suggesting substantial peripheral T-cell clonal expansion. Strong co-clustering of samples prepared in the same batch was shown by direct clustering with F measure, prompting a batch-effect correction. Significantly higher frequencies in patients than in controls were found for a few TRBV segments, including TRBV5-6, TRBV5-1 and TRBV20-1. The multiple sclerosis patient group was slightly younger than the control group.

This receptor was taken from a girl aged 10 to 17 with multiple sclerosis. Specimen: blood. This receptor chain uses TRBV10-3 and TRBJ2-7; 7 central nucleotides agree with TRBD1. In nucleotides, the sequence is TGTGCCATCAGTGAATCGGAGACAGGGTTCGACGAGCAGTACTTC. It specifies CAISESETGFDEQYF.